A selection of T cell receptor beta chains follows, all from one sample in a study of kidney transplant recipient with SARS-CoV-2 infection. TCRdb re-analysed the reads in MiXCR, keeping a single row per CDR3 protein. Of fewer than 250,000 distinct CDR3 sequences listed, 29% are singletons. Sequencing used a blood sample, obtained at baseline and on day 111 from a kidney transplant recipient. The receptor set was obtained from a male patient between 25 and 39 years old who had COVID-19 and was a kidney transplant recipient. Part of the T cell pool may stem from the graft donor. Each CDR3 is given with its conserved first and last residue. The D gene is left open where the match is weak. The size field is filled for only some rows; it gives once, few, many or a size class.

V	J	size	D	CDR3	DNA
TRBV7-9	TRBJ1-2	many	TRBD1	CASSWTGTSFYYGYTF	TGTGCCAGCAGCTGGACAGGGACCTCATTTTACTATGGCTACACCTTC
TRBV6-5	TRBJ2-7	many	.	CASSRDLGAYEQYF	TGTGCCAGCAGCCGCGACCTGGGGGCCTACGAGCAGTACTTC
TRBV3-1	TRBJ1-2	many	.	CASSQDSFVGGDYGYTF	TGTGCCAGCAGCCAAGATTCATTCGTTGGCGGGGACTATGGCTACACCTTC
TRBV19	TRBJ2-7	many	.	CASSMGAQTYEQYF	TGTGCCAGTAGTATGGGGGCGCAGACCTACGAGCAGTACTTC
TRBV20-1	TRBJ2-3	.	TRBD2	CSAVLSGRKSDTQYF	TGCAGTGCCGTTCTTAGCGGGAGGAAATCAGATACGCAGTATTTT
TRBV3-1	TRBJ2-3	many	.	CASSASSPFVMQDTQYF	TGTGCCAGCAGCGCGAGTTCTCCATTTGTCATGCAAGATACGCAGTATTTT
TRBV7-4	TRBJ2-7	once	.	CASGERSYYEQYF	TGTGCCAGCGGGGAGCGGTCATACTACGAGCAGTACTTC
TRBV12-3/TRBV12-4	TRBJ1-2	many	.	CASSRSRTAGKTYGYTF	TGTGCCAGCAGTCGTTCGCGCACAGCAGGAAAGACCTATGGCTACACCTTC
TRBV30	TRBJ2-1	.	.	CAWSVKFNNEQFF	TGTGCCTGGAGTGTTAAGTTCAACAATGAGCAGTTCTTC
TRBV20-1	TRBJ1-4	many	.	CSASSPTNEKLFF	TGCAGTGCTAGCTCCCCAACTAATGAAAAACTGTTTTTT
TRBV20-1	TRBJ2-2	.	TRBD2	CSARARTSGGAKTGELFF	TGCAGTGCTAGAGCCAGGACTAGCGGGGGGGCCAAGACCGGGGAGCTGTTTTTT
TRBV6-6	TRBJ1-4	many	.	CASGLGAIWGEKLFF	TGTGCCAGCGGTCTAGGGGCGATCTGGGGTGAAAAACTGTTTTTT
TRBV7-9	TRBJ1-6	many	.	CASRQTTNNSPLHF	TGTGCCAGCAGACAGACTACGAATAATTCACCCCTCCACTTT
TRBV15	TRBJ1-2	many	.	CATSSGSRCGKTYGYTF	TGTGCCACCAGCTCAGGATCAAGGTGTGGAAAGACCTATGGCTACACCTTC
TRBV2	TRBJ1-1	many	.	CASKSSQNTEAFF	TGTGCCAGCAAATCTTCCCAGAACACTGAAGCTTTCTTT
TRBV12-5	TRBJ1-2	many	.	CASGMIFLQGKTYGYTF	TGTGCTAGTGGTATGATATTTTTGCAGGGAAAGACCTATGGCTACACCTTC
TRBV6-5	TRBJ2-7	many	TRBD1	CASSAQDRLRYEQYF	TGTGCCAGCAGTGCCCAGGACAGGCTTCGCTACGAGCAGTACTTC
TRBV16	TRBJ1-2	.	.	CASSDFSVVGKTYGHTF	TGTGCCAGCAGCGATTTTTCGGTCGTTGGAAAGACCTATGGCCACACCTTC
TRBV10-1	TRBJ1-2	many	.	CASSYSKRSRKTYGYTF	TGCGCCAGCAGTTACAGTAAAAGATCGCGAAAGACCTATGGCTACACCTTC
TRBV3-2	TRBJ2-7	many	.	CASSRPGQGYEQYF	TGTGCCAGCAGCCGACCGGGACAGGGCTACGAGCAGTACTTC
TRBV5-1	TRBJ2-1	few	TRBD2	CASSLEAGVHNEQFF	TGCGCCAGCAGCTTGGAGGCGGGGGTTCACAATGAGCAGTTCTTC
TRBV29-1	TRBJ1-1	many	.	CSVEEENTEAFF	TGCAGCGTTGAGGAAGAGAACACTGAAGCTTTCTTT
TRBV6-5	TRBJ1-3	many	.	CASRGLDTIYF	TGTGCCAGCAGGGGGCTGGACACCATATATTTT
TRBV5-1	TRBJ2-6	.	TRBD1	CASSSGQGTSGANVPTF	TGCGCCAGCAGCTCCGGACAGGGAACCTCTGGGGCCAACGTCCCGACTTTC
TRBV7-9	TRBJ2-1	few	.	CASSGYLDNEQFF	TGTGCCAGCAGCGGATACTTAGACAATGAGCAGTTCTTC
TRBV7-2	TRBJ2-7	many	TRBD1	CASSSRTGNSYEQYF	TGTGCCAGCAGCTCTCGGACAGGGAACTCCTACGAGCAGTACTTC
TRBV12-3/TRBV12-4	TRBJ1-2	many	.	CASSHLCSFRKTYGYTF	TGTGCCAGCAGTCATCTTTGCAGCTTCCGAAAGACCTATGGCTACACCTTC
TRBV4-1	TRBJ1-2	many	.	CASSQDQGGYGYTF	TGCGCCAGCAGCCAAGATCAGGGCGGCTATGGCTACACCTTC
TRBV20-1	TRBJ2-1	many	.	CSAFGAHNEQFF	TGCAGTGCTTTCGGTGCGCACAATGAGCAGTTCTTC
TRBV18	TRBJ1-6	many	.	CASSPRQGGDSPLHF	TGTGCCAGCTCACCACGGCAGGGAGGGGATTCACCCCTCCACTTT
TRBV29-1	TRBJ2-2	many	.	CSAPQGRGELFF	TGCAGCGCCCCCCAGGGGCGAGGGGAGCTGTTTTTT
TRBV6-5	TRBJ1-1	many	.	CASSWRPGLLNTEAFF	TGTGCCAGCAGTTGGCGCCCCGGGCTATTGAACACTGAAGCTTTCTTT
TRBV30	TRBJ2-7	many	TRBD1	CAWSVGQGDVFFYEQYF	TGTGCCTGGAGTGTGGGGCAGGGGGATGTATTTTTCTACGAGCAGTACTTC
TRBV20-1	TRBJ2-3	many	.	CSASGNLGTQYF	TGCAGTGCTAGCGGAAACCTTGGGACGCAGTATTTT
TRBV9	TRBJ2-7	few	.	CASSARGAATTGEQYF	TGTGCCAGCTCGGCCAGGGGGGCAGCCACTACGGGAGAGCAGTACTTC
TRBV20-1	TRBJ2-6	few	.	CSARKRGAGANVLTF	TGCAGTGCTAGGAAGAGGGGGGCCGGGGCCAACGTCCTGACTTTC
TRBV20-1	TRBJ2-7	many	TRBD2	CSVGSSGSYEQYF	TGCAGTGTCGGTTCTAGCGGTTCCTACGAGCAGTACTTC
TRBV10-2	TRBJ1-2	many	.	CASSDQGTSRKTYGYTF	TGCGCCAGCAGTGATCAGGGCACTTCTAGAAAGACCTATGGCTACACCTTC
TRBV7-2	TRBJ2-7	few	.	CASSSIYRGISTYEQYF	TGTGCCAGCAGCTCCATCTACCGGGGGATTTCAACCTACGAGCAGTACTTC
TRBV6-5	TRBJ2-7	many	.	CASTGRSWEQYF	TGTGCCAGCACCGGACGCTCCTGGGAGCAGTACTTC
TRBV29-1	TRBJ1-2	many	.	CSVYTGLALKTYGYTF	TGCAGCGTTTATACAGGACTAGCATTAAAGACCTATGGCTACACCTTC